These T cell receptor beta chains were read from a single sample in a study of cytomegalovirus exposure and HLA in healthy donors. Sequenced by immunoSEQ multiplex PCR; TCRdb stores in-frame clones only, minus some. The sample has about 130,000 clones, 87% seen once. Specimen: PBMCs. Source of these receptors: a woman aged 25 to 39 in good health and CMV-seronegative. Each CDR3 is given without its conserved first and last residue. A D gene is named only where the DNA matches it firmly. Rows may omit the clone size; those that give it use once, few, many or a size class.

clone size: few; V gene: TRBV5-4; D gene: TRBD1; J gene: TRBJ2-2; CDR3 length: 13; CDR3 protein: ASSRPGGVSGELF
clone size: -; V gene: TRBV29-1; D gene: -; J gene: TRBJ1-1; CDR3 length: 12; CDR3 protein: SVVRGGVNTEAF
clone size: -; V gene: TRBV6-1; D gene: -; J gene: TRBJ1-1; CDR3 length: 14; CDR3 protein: ASSEAGLGQNTEAF
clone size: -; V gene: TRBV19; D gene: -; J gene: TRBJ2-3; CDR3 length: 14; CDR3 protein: ASSIWRLSGTDTQY
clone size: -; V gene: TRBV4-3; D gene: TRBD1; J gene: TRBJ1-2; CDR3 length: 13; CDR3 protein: ASSQDEGAGYGYT
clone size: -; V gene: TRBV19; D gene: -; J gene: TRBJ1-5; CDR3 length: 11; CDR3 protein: ASSLVGNQPQH
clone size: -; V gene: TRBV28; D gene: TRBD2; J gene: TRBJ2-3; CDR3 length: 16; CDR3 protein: ASSLSPWTSGVPDTQY
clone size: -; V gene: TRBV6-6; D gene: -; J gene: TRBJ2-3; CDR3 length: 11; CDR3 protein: ASSYGSSDTQY
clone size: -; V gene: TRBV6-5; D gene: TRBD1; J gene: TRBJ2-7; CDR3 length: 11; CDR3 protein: ASRTRGLYEQY
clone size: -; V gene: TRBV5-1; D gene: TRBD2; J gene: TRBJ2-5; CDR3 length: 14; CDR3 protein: ASSLYFLAGEETQY
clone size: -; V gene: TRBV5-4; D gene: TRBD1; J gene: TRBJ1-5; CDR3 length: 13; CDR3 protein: ASSLGTGFDQPQH
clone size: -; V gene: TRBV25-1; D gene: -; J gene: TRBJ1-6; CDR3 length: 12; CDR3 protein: ASSEFSGGHPLH
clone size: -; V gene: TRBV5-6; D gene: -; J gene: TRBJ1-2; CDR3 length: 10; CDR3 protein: ASSLAGYGYT
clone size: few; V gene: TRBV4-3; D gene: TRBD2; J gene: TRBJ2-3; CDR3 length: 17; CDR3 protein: ASSQDLVAGGRSTDTQY
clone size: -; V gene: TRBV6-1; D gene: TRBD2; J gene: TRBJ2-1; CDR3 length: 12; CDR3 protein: ASLTSGAYNEQF
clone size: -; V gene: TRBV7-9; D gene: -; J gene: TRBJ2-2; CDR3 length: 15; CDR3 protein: ASSFPSPTSGAGELF
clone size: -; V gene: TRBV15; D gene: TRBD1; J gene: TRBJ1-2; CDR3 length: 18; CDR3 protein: ATSRELLTDRSFRYYGYT
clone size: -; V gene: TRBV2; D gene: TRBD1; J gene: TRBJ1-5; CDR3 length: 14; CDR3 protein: ASRGGDRDWNQPQH
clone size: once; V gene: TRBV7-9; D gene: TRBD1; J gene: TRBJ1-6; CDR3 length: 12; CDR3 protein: ASSWTGGDSPLH
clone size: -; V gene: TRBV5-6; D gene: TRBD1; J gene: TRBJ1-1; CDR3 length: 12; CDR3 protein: ASSLGQGYTEAF
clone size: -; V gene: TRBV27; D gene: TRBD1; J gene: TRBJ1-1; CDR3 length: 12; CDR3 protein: ASSPGQVNTEAF
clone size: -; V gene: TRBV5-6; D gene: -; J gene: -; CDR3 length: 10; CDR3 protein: ASSFSDYEQY
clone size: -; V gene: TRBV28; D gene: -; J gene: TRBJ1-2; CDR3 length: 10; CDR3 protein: ASSFQNYGYT
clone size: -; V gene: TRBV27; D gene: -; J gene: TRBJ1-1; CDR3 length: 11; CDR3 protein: ASRRTVNTEAF